This TCR beta chain was obtained from a study of identical twins. General observations from the study: Twins showed weaker excess sharing in their beta out-of-frame sequences.

Comments on this clonotype: Its matching antigen is unknown.

TCRdb re-called the 5' RACE reads through MiXCR, storing one row per CDR3 protein. In the table there are roughly 1,500,000 distinct CDR3 sequences, about 32% of which are singletons. Sequencing was performed on cord blood. The TCR sequence derives from a newborn girl in good health.

CDR3 sequence: CASSPIWRARNEQFF. CDR3 nucleotides: TGTGCCAGCAGTCCTATATGGAGGGCTAGGAATGAGCAGTTCTTC. This chain links TRBV27 with TRBJ2-1; D is possibly TRBD2 (6 bases). Germline CDR1 reads MNHEY; CDR2 reads SMNVEV (reference sequence). This CDR3 has 15 residues. With 5 bases removed from V and 7 bases from J, the gap between germline ends came to 18 bases.